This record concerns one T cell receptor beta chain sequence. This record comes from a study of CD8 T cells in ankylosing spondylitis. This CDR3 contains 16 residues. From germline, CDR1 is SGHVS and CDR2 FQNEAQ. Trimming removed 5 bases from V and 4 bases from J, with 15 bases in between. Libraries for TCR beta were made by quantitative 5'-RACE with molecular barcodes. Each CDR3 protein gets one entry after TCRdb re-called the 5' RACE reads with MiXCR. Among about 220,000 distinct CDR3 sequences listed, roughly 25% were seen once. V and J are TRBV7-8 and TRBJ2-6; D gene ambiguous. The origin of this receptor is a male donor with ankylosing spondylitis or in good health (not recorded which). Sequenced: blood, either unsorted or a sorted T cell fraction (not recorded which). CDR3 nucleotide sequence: TGTGCCAGCAGCCGTATTGTCGGTGCGGGGGCCAACGTCCTGACTTTC. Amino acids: CASSRIVGAGANVLTF.